Presented here are 21 T cell receptor beta chains from one specimen sequenced in a study of CD8+ T cells in alopecia areata. Treatment here: oral pan-JAK inhibitor, 5-10 mg twice daily. In each case, RNA was isolated and then reverse transcribed into cDNA as the sequencing template. Sequenced by immunoSEQ multiplex PCR; TCRdb stores in-frame clones only, minus some. Among roughly 70,000 clones listed, over 25% were seen once. Sequences were derived from CD8+ T cells sorted from blood, sampled at week 4, from a patient treated with tofacitinib. The receptors come from a human donor with alopecia areata.

The chain couples TRBV30 to TRBJ2-7; 10 positions match TRBD2. V lost 0 bases and J lost 10; bases outside the gene matches: 9. The CDR3 loop spans 14 amino acids. CDR1 and CDR2 (germline): GTSNPN, SVGIG (reference sequence). The CDR3 spells CAWSVAGGPIEQYF. CDR3 DNA: TGTGCCTGGAGTGTAGCGGGAGGGCCTATCGAACAGTACTTC.

This clone was seen only a few times. The chain has TRBV29-1 and TRBJ2-7, with D maybe TRBD1 (7 bases). The germline V gene encodes CDR1 SQVTM and CDR2 ANQGSEA. The CDR3 consists of 13 residues. The V end was cut by 3 bases, the J end by 4 bases, with 13 bases between. The DNA of the CDR3 is TGCAGCGTTGAGCGGCAGGGGGGTTACGAGCAGTACTTC. It is translated as CSVERQGGYEQYF.

This clone was counted only a few times. The gene calls are TRBV9 and TRBJ2-3, with 9 nucleotides matching TRBD2. The ends lost 0 bases at V and 3 bases at J; junction bases unmatched: 11. The CDR3 spans 18 residues. Germline CDR1 is SGDLS and CDR2 is YYNGEE. CDR3 nucleotide sequence: TGTGCCAGCAGCGTAGGGACTAGCGTCCCCTCGGGAACAGATACGCAGTATTTT. As protein: CASSVGTSVPSGTDTQYF.

The chain employs TRBV29-1 and TRBJ2-3; D gene uncertain. V lost 2 bases and J lost 2, with 8 bases in between. CDR3 length equals 13 residues. Germline-derived CDR1 and CDR2 are SQVTM and ANQGSEA. The CDR3 loop reads CSVELVLTDTQYF. CDR3 nucleotide sequence: TGCAGCGTTGAACTGGTCCTCACAGATACGCAGTATTTT.

The CDR3 is CASTRGDNSYEQYF. The DNA of the CDR3 is TGTGCCAGCACGCGCGGAGATAACTCCTACGAGCAGTACTTC. The chain carries TRBV2 and TRBJ2-7; D gene unclear. Trimming stripped 7 bases from V and 0 bases from J, with 13 bases between. Germline lookup yields CDR1 SNHLY and CDR2 FYNNEI. The CDR3 spans 14 residues.

The V call is TRBV29-1, the J call TRBJ2-7; 13 bases fit TRBD2. CDR1 is SQVTM, CDR2 ANQGSEA, per germline. The CDR3 runs 21 residues. V shed 5 bases and J 0 bases; nucleotides not matched to a gene: 22. The CDR3 DNA reads TGCAGCGTTCGAACGCGGACAGCACCGGGACTAGCGGGAAGGAGCTCCTACGAGCAGTACTTC. This codes for CSVRTRTAPGLAGRSSYEQYF.

The rearrangement links TRBV5-1 to TRBJ2-7, with 8 bases fitting TRBD1. CDR3 length: 14 residues. V shed 1 base, J shed 5 bases, and the junction held 5 bases outside the gene matches. Germline V gives CDR1 SGHRS, CDR2 YFSETQ. For the CDR3, the DNA is TGCGCCAGCAGCTTGACAGGGGGTGAAAACGAGCAGTACTTC. It specifies CASSLTGGENEQYF.

This clone was counted only a few times. The CDR3 sequence is CASRPGGAAVQPQHF. CDR3 nucleotide sequence: TGTGCCAGCAGACCAGGGGGGGCAGCTGTTCAGCCCCAGCATTTT. The chain links TRBV28 to TRBJ1-5; 7 bases map to TRBD1. This CDR3 region has 15 residues. V lost 6 bases and J lost 6; bases outside the gene matches: 11. Germline CDR1 reads MDHEN; CDR2 reads SYDVKM.

This clone was seen more than once but under ten times. The V and J genes are TRBV25-1 and TRBJ1-1; D unresolved. The CDR3 is 12 amino acids. Germline V gene data show CDR1 as MGHDK and CDR2 as SYGVNS. V lost 11 bases and J lost 1, with 11 bases in between. Here the CDR3 reads CASAVGNTEAFF. The DNA for the CDR3 is TGTGCCTCCGCGGTGGGGAACACTGAAGCTTTCTTT.

The table lists this clone with a few counts. The chain uses TRBV5-4 and TRBJ2-5, with a possible D match to TRBD1 (7 bases). Germline CDR1 is SGHNT and CDR2 is YYREEE (reference sequence). This CDR3 is 16 amino acids long. With 0 bases removed from V and 9 bases from J, the gap between germline ends came to 21 bases. The CDR3 sequence is CASSLDGTPITGAQYF. Written as DNA, the CDR3 is TGTGCCAGCAGCTTGGATGGGACTCCTATTACAGGGGCCCAGTACTTC.

This clone has only one observation. This sequence joins TRBV14 and TRBJ2-7; TRBD2 agrees at 8 bases. Looked up from germline, CDR1 is SGHDN and CDR2 is FVKESK. J gave up 4 bases and V 3 bases, and 5 bases lay outside the gene matches. This CDR3 is 14 amino acids long. The CDR3 protein is CASSHSGSWYEQYF. CDR3 in DNA: TGTGCCAGCAGCCACAGCGGGAGCTGGTACGAGCAGTACTTC.

This clone was recorded a few times. The V gene is TRBV29-1, the J gene TRBJ2-2, with 10 bases identical to TRBD2. Trimming removed 1 base from V and 6 bases from J; junction bases left unmatched: 8. The CDR3 has 16 amino acids. Germline V gene data show CDR1 as SQVTM and CDR2 as ANQGSEA. The chain's CDR3 is CSVEGTSGLPAGELFF. In nucleotides, the CDR3 is TGCAGCGTTGAAGGGACTAGCGGTCTCCCGGCCGGGGAGCTGTTTTTT.

This clone has a handful of counts. The chain carries TRBV11-2 and TRBJ2-7; a weak D match, TRBD1 (6 bases). The CDR3 runs 14 residues. Germline V gene data show CDR1 as SGHAT and CDR2 as FQNNGV. V lost 3 bases, J lost 3 bases, and 12 bases lay in between. CDR3 loop: CASSFGRGVYEQYF. CDR3 in DNA: TGTGCCAGCAGCTTCGGCAGGGGAGTCTACGAGCAGTACTTC.

In its sample, this clone was seen a few times. The V call is TRBV4-1, the J call TRBJ2-2, with D unclear. The germline V gene encodes CDR1 MGHRA and CDR2 YSYEKL. V lost 4 bases and J 7 bases, leaving 7 bases between the germline ends. CDR3 length: 12 amino acids. The CDR3 sequence is CASSPSNGELFF. CDR3 sequence (DNA): TGCGCCAGCAGCCCCTCGAACGGGGAGCTGTTTTTT.

This clone was counted only a few times. The rearrangement uses TRBV29-1 and TRBJ2-7; 7 bases are shared with TRBD1. The trim removed 5 bases at V and 0 bases at J, leaving 7 bases unmatched. Germline assignment: CDR1 SQVTM and CDR2 ANQGSEA. This CDR3 region has 14 residues. The CDR3 DNA is TGCAGCGTTTCGACAGGGCTCAGCTCCTACGAGCAGTACTTC. It encodes CSVSTGLSSYEQYF.

This clone was seen a handful of times. At one boundary the junction diverges from the germline segment, which might be a read error. The rearrangement links TRBV7-2 to TRBJ2-5; 7 bases are shared with TRBD1. The CDR3 spans 12 residues. From germline, CDR1 is SGHTA and CDR2 FQGNSA. The CDR3 region has the DNA TGTGCCAGCAGCTCCGTTTCCGGGACAGATCACTTC. It yields the protein CASSSVSGTDHF.

The chain recombines TRBV13 with TRBJ1-4, with 11 bases identical to TRBD1. Germline CDR1 PRHDT, CDR2 FYEKMQ (reference sequence). The CDR3 has 13 amino acids. The J segment lost 11 bases and the V segment lost 5 bases, leaving 4 bases of the junction unmatched. DNA for the CDR3: TGTGCCAGCAGCGGACAGGGGGCGAGGAAACTGTTTTTT. This codes for CASSGQGARKLFF.

The chain joins TRBV29-1 to TRBJ2-1; no clear D gene. The CDR3 runs to 11 residues. With 1 base removed from V and 12 bases from J, the gap between germline ends came to 10 bases. CDR1 SQVTM and CDR2 ANQGSEA come from the germline V gene. Here the CDR3 reads CSVEGLPRQFF. CDR3 in DNA: TGCAGCGTTGAAGGCCTGCCTAGGCAGTTCTTC.

V and J are TRBV27 and TRBJ2-1, with 8 bases fitting TRBD1. This CDR3 comprises 13 residues. Trimming took 5 bases from V and 8 from J; bases not matched to a gene: 5. Germline V lookup: CDR1 MNHEY, CDR2 SMNVEV (reference sequence). This CDR3 is CASSPWTGYEQFF. The CDR3 DNA follows: TGTGCCAGCAGTCCCTGGACAGGGTATGAGCAGTTCTTC.

Notes on this clone: A single base is all that separates this from a far larger clone, so a read error is likely. The sample has other DNA sequences that encode this CDR3 too. The V gene is TRBV2, the J gene TRBJ2-7, with a possible D match to TRBD1 (6 bases). The CDR3 is made up of 15 amino acids. Looked up from germline, CDR1 is SNHLY and CDR2 is FYNNEI. Trimming stripped 3 bases from V and 2 bases from J, with 14 bases between. The CDR3 coding sequence is TGTGCCAGCAGTGAGATTGGGCAGGGGACCTACGAGCAGTACTTC. This translates into CASSEIGQGTYEQYF.

V gene TRBV15 combines with J gene TRBJ2-3, with D maybe TRBD2 (5 bases). Trimming removed 0 bases from V and 4 bases from J, with 14 bases in between. The CDR3 is made up of 16 amino acids. The V gene's germline CDR1 is LNHNV and CDR2 YYDKDF (reference sequence). CDR3 amino acids: CATSREASERADTQYF. The CDR3 DNA reads TGTGCCACCAGCAGAGAGGCCAGTGAGAGGGCAGATACGCAGTATTTT.